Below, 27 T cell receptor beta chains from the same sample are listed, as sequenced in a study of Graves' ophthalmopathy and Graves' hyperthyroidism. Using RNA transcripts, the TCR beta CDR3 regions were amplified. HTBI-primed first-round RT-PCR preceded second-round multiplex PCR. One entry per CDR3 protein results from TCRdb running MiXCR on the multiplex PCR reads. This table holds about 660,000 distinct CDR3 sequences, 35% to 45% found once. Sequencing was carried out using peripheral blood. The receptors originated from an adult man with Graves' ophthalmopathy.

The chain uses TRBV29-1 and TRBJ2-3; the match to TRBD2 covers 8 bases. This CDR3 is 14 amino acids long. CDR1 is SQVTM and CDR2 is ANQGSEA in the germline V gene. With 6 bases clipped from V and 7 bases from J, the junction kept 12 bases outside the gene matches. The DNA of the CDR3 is TGCAGCGTCAGTCCGGGACTAGGGGCAAATACGCAGTATTTT. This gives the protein CSVSPGLGANTQYF.

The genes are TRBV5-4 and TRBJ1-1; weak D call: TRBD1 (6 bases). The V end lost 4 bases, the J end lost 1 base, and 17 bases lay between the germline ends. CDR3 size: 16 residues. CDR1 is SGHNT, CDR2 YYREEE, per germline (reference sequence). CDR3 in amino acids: CASSPPGQSGNTEAFF. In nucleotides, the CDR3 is TGTGCCAGCAGCCCCCCCGGACAGAGCGGGAACACTGAAGCTTTCTTT.

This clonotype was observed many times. This chain's CDR3 is CASSFGGENEQYF. For the CDR3, the DNA is TGTGCCAGCAGCTTTGGAGGAGAGAACGAGCAGTACTTC. The rearrangement uses TRBV7-9 and TRBJ2-7; D possibly corresponds to TRBD2 (5 bases). The V and J ends lost 3 bases and 5 bases respectively, with 11 bases between them. The germline CDR1 and CDR2 sequences are SEHNR and FQNEAQ (reference sequence). The CDR3 runs to 13 residues.

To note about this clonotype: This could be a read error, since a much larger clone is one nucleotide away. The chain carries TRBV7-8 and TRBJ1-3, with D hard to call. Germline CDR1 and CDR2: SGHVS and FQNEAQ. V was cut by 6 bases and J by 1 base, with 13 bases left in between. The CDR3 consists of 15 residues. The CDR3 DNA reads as TGTGCCAGCAGTCCCCCCACAGTATCTGGAAACACCATATATTTT. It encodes CASSPPTVSGNTIYF. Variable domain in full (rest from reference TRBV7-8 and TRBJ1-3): GAGVSQSPRYKVAKRGQDVALRCDPISGHVSLFWYQQALGQGPEFLTYFQNEAQLDKSGLPSDRFFAERPEGSVSTLKIQRTQQEDSAVYLCASSPPTVSGNTIYFGEGSWLTVV.

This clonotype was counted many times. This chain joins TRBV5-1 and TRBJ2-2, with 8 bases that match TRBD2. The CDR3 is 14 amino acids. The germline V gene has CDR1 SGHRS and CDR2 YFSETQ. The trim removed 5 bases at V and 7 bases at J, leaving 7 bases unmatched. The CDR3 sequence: CASSSGLEGGELFF. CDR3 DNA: TGCGCCAGCAGTTCGGGACTAGAAGGCGGGGAGCTGTTTTTT.

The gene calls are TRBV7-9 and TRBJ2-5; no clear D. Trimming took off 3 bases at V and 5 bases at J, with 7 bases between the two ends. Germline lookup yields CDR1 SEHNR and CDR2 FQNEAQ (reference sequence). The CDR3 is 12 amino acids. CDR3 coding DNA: TGTGCCAGCAGCTTTCCCAGGGAGACCCAGTACTTC. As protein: CASSFPRETQYF. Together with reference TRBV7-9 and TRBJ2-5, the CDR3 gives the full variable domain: DTGVSQNPRHKITKRGQNVTFRCDPISEHNRLYWYRQTLGQGPEFLTYFQNEAQLEKSRLLSDRFSAERPKGSFSTLEIQRTEQGDSAMYLCASSFPRETQYFGPGTRLLVL.

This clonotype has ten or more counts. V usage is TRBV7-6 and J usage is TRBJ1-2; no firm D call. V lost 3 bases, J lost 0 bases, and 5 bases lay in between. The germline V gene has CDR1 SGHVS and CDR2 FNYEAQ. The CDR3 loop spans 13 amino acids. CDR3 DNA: TGTGCCAGCAGCTTCCAGACTAACTATGGCTACACCTTC. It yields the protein CASSFQTNYGYTF.

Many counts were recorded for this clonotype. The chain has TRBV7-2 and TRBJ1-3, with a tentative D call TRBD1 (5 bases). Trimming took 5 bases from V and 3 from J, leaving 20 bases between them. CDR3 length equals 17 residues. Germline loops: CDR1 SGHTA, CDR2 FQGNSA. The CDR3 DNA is TGTGCCAGCAGCCCGGCGGCCAGGGACCAGGATGGAAACACCATATATTTT. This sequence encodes CASSPAARDQDGNTIYF. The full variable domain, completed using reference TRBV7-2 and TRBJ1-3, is GAGVSQSPSNKVTEKGKDVELRCDPISGHTALYWYRQSLGQGLEFLIYFQGNSAPDKSGLPSDRFSAERTGGSVSTLTIQRTQQEDSAVYLCASSPAARDQDGNTIYFGEGSWLTVV.

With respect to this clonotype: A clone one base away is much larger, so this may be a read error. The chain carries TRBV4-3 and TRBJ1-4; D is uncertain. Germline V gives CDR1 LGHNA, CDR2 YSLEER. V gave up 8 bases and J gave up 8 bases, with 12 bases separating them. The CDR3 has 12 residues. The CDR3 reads CASRTPWEKLFF. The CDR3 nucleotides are TGCGCCAGCCGAACTCCCTGGGAAAAACTGTTTTTT.

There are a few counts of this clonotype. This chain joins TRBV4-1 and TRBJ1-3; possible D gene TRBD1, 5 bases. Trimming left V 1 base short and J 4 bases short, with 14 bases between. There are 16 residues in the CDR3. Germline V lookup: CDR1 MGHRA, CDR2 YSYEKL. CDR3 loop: CASSQVRRGDGNTIYF. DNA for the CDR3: TGCGCCAGCAGCCAAGTTCGAAGGGGTGACGGAAACACCATATATTTT.

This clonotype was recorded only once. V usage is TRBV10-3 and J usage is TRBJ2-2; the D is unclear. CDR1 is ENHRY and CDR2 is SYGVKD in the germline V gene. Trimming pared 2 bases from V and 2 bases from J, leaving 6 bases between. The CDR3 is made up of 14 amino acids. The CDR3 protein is CAISEVLNTGELFF. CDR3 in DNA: TGTGCCATCAGTGAGGTGCTCAACACCGGGGAGCTGTTTTTT.

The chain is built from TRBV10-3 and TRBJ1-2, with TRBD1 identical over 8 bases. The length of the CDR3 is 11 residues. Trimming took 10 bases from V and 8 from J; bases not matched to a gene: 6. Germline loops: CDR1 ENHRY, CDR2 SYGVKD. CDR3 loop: CATGTGEGYTF. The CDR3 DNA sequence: TGTGCCACAGGGACAGGAGAAGGCTACACCTTC.

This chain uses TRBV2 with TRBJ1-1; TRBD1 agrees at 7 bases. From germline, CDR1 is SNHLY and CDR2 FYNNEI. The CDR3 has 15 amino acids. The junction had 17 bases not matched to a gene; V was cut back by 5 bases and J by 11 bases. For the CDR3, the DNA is TGTGCCAGCAGTCAGGGGGTGGGACAGCCCCAGAAGGCTTTCTTT. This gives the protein CASSQGVGQPQKAFF.

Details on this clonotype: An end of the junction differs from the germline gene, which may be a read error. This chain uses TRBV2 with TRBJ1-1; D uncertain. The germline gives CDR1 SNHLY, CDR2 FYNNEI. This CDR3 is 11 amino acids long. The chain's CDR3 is CASSELGLAGF. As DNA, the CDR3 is TGTGCCAGCAGTGAATTAGGACTAGCGGGATTT.

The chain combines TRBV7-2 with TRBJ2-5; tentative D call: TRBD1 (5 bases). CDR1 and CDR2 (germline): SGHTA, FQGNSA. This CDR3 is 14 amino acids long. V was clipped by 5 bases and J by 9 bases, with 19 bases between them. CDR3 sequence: CASSPPGANQPQYF. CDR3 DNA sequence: TGTGCCAGCAGCCCACCTGGGGCAAATCAGCCCCAGTACTTC.

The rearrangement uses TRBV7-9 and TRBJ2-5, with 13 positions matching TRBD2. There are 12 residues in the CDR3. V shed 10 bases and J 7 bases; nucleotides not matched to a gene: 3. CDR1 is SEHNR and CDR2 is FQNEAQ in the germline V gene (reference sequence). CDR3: CATRTSGRTQYF. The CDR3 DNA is TGTGCCACTAGGACTAGCGGGAGGACCCAGTACTTC.

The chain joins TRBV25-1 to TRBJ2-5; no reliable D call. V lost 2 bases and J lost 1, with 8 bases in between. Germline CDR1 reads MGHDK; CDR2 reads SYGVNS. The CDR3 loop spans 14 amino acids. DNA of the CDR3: TGTGCCAGCAGTGAAGGCGGTAGCCAAGAGACCCAGTACTTC. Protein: CASSEGGSQETQYF.

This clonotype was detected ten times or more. The DNA of the CDR3 is TGCGCCAGCAGCTGGAGCTCCTACGAGCAGTACTTC. This gives the protein CASSWSSYEQYF. This chain connects TRBV5-1 to TRBJ2-7; D remains unclear. This CDR3 comprises 12 residues. Germline V gene lookup returns CDR1 SGHRS and CDR2 YFSETQ. The V end was cut by 3 bases, the J end by 0 bases, with 4 bases between. Variable domain in full (rest from reference TRBV5-1 and TRBJ2-7): KAGVTQTPRYLIKTRGQQVTLSCSPISGHRSVSWYQQTPGQGLQFLFEYFSETQRNKGNFPGRFSGRQFSNSRSEMNVSTLELGDSALYLCASSWSSYEQYFGPGTRLTVT.

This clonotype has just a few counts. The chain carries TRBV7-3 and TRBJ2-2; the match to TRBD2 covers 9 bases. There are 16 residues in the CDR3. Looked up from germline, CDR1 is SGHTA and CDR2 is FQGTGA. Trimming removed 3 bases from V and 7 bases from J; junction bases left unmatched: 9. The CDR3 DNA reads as TGTGCCAGCAGCTTTGATGGTAGCGGGGGAATCGGGGAGCTGTTTTTT. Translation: CASSFDGSGGIGELFF.

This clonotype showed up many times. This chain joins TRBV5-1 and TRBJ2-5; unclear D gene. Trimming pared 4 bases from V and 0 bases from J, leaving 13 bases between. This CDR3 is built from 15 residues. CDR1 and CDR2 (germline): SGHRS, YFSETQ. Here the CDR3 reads CASSRFEVYQETQYF. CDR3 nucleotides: TGCGCCAGCAGCCGGTTTGAGGTGTACCAAGAGACCCAGTACTTC. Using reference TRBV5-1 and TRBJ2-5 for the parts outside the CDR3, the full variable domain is KAGVTQTPRYLIKTRGQQVTLSCSPISGHRSVSWYQQTPGQGLQFLFEYFSETQRNKGNFPGRFSGRQFSNSRSEMNVSTLELGDSALYLCASSRFEVYQETQYFGPGTRLLVL.

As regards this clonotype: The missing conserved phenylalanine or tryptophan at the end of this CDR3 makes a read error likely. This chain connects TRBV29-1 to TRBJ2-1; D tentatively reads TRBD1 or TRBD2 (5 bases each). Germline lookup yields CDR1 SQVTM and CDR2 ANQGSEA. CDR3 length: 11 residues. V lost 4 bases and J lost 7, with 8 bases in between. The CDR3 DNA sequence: TGCAGCGTTGGGGACGGGAATGAGCAGTTCCTC. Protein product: CSVGDGNEQFL.

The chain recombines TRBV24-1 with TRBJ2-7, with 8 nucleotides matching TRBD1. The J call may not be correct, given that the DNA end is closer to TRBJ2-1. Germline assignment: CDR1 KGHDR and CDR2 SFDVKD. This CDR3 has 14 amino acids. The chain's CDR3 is CATSDRTGREEQFF. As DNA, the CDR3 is TGTGCCACCAGTGATCGGACAGGGCGAGAGGAGCAGTTCTTC.

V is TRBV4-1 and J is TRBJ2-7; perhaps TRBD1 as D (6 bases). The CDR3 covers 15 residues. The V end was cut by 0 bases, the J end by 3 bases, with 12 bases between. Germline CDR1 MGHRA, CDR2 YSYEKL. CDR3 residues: CASSQDEDSYYEQYF. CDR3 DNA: TGCGCCAGCAGCCAAGATGAGGACAGCTACTACGAGCAGTACTTC.

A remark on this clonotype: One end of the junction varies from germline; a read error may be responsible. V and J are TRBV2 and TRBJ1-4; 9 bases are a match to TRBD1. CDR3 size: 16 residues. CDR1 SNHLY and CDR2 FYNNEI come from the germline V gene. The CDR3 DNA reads TGTGCCGGCAGCGCAACAGGGGGCCTGTCTAATGAAAAACTGTTTTTT. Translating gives CAGSATGGLSNEKLFF.

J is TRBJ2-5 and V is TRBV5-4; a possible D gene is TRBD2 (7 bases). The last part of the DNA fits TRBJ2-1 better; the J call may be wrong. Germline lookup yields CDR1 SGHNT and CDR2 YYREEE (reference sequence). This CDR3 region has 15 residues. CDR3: CASSALGGDGREQFF. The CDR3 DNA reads TGTGCCAGCAGCGCCCTCGGGGGCGACGGGAGGGAGCAGTTCTTC.

The CDR3 is CATSSELAETQYF. In nucleotides, the CDR3 is TGTGCCACCAGCAGTGAACTAGCGGAGACCCAGTACTTC. V is TRBV15 and J is TRBJ2-5; 7 bases fit TRBD2. This CDR3 comprises 13 residues. V lost 3 bases and J lost 5; bases outside the gene matches: 3. Germline CDR1 is LNHNV and CDR2 is YYDKDF (reference sequence).

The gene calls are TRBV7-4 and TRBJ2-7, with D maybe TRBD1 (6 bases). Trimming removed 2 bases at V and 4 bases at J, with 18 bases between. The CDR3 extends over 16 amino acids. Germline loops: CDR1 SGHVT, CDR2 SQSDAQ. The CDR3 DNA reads TGTGCCAGCAGCTTACTGGGGGCGAGAGTTACTTACGAGCAGTACTTC. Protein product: CASSLLGARVTYEQYF.